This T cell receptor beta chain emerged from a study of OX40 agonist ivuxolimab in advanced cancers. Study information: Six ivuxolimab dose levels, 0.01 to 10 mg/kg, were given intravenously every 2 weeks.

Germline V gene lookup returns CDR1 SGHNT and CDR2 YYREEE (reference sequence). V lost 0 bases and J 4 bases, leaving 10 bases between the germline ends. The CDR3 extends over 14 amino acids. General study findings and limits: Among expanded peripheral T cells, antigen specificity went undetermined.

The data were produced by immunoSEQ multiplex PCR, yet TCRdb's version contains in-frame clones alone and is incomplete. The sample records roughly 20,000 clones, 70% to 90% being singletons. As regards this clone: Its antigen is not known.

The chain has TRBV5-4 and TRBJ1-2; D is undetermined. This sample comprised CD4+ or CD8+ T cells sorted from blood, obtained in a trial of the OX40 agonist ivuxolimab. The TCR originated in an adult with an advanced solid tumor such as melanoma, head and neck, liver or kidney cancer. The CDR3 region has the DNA TGTGCCAGCAGCTTGGCCGGTACCCGCTATGGCTACACCTTC. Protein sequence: CASSLAGTRYGYTF. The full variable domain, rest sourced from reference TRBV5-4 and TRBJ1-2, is ETGVTQSPTHLIKTRGQQVTLRCSSQSGHNTVSWYQQALGQGPQFIFQYYREEENGRGNFPPRFSGLQFPNYSSELNVNALELDDSALYLCASSLAGTRYGYTFGSGTRLTVV.